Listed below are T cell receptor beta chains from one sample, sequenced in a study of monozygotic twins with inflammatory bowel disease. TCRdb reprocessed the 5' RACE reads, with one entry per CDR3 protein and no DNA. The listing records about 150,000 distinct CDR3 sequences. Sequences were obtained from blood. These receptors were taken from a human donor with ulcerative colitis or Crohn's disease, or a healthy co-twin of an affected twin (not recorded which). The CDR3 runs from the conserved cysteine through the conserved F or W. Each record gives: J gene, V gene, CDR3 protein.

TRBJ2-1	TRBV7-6	CASSLVMGPWNEQFF
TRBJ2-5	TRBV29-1	CRVESSRGARLETQYF
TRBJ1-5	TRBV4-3	CASSQDVLSNQPQHF
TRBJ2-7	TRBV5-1	CASRRTELSQEQYF
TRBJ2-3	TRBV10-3	CAINALAGGSAGTDTQYF
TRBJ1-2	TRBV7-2	CASTLLGGYYTF
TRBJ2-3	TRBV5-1	CASSLPSGSQDTQYF
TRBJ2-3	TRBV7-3	CASSIAGVADTQYF
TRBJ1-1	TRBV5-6	CASVRQGRAEAFF
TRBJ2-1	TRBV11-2	CASSFGIPNEQFF
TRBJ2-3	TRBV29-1	CSVWGGTTDTQYF
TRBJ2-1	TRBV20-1	CSAALAGGFDEQFF
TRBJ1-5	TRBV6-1	CASSEIDSLDSNQPQHF
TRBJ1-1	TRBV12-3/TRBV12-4	CASSKGQKAFF
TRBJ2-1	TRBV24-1	CATSFRGGPDEQFF
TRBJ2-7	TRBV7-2	CASRQASGSPHEQYF
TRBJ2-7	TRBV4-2	CASSQEGTSYEQYF
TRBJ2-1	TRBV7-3	CASSLNPGSEQFF